This is a list of T cell receptor beta chains from one sample in a study of blood T cell repertoires in COVID-19. Clones were sequenced by immunoSEQ multiplex PCR, and TCRdb holds only the in-frame ones, with some missing. Among roughly 300,000 clones listed, about 85% were seen once. Sequences were obtained from peripheral blood. The receptor set was obtained from a human donor in a cohort sampled during active COVID-19. The CDR3 runs from the conserved cysteine through the conserved F or W. The order of the fields is V gene, clone size, D gene, J gene, CDR3 DNA, CDR3 protein. A D gene is named only where the DNA matches it firmly. Clone sizes are given selectively: once, few, many, or a class where the clone is expanded.

V: TRBV6-6; size: -; D: TRBD2; J: TRBJ2-4; DNA: TGTGCCAGCGGGCGGCTAGCGGAGGCCAAAAACATTCAGTACTTC; CDR3: CASGRLAEAKNIQYF
V: TRBV30; size: few; D: TRBD2; J: TRBJ2-7; DNA: TGTGCCTGGAGTGTACTAAGGGGACTAGCGGGAGAGCAGTACTTC; CDR3: CAWSVLRGLAGEQYF
V: TRBV7-8; size: -; D: -; J: TRBJ2-3; DNA: TGTGCCAGCAGCTTTAGCCCCTGGGATACGCAGTATTTT; CDR3: CASSFSPWDTQYF
V: TRBV27; size: once; D: TRBD1; J: TRBJ2-5; DNA: TGTGCCAGCAGCCTATACTGGACAGGGGAACAAGAGACCCAGTACTTC; CDR3: CASSLYWTGEQETQYF
V: TRBV6-5; size: -; D: -; J: TRBJ1-1; DNA: TGTGCCAGCAGTTACCAGACCGGCAGACAGATTGAAGCTTTCTTT; CDR3: CASSYQTGRQIEAFF
V: TRBV12-5; size: -; D: -; J: TRBJ1-1; DNA: TGTGCTAGTGGTTTGATTTCAAACACTGAAGCTTTCTTT; CDR3: CASGLISNTEAFF
V: TRBV19; size: -; D: TRBD1; J: TRBJ1-2; DNA: TGTGCCAGTAGACCCAGGGACAGGGATGGCTACACCTTC; CDR3: CASRPRDRDGYTF
V: TRBV3-1/TRBV3-2; size: once; D: -; J: TRBJ2-7; DNA: TGTGCCAGCAGCCAAGATGGCTCCAGGGCCTACGAGCAGTACTTC; CDR3: CASSQDGSRAYEQYF
V: TRBV6-5; size: -; D: -; J: TRBJ1-1; DNA: TGTGCCAGCAGTCTAGGGGATATGAACACTGAAGCTTTCTTT; CDR3: CASSLGDMNTEAFF
V: TRBV3-1/TRBV3-2; size: -; D: -; J: TRBJ2-3; DNA: TGTGCCAGCAGCCAAGGGGCGGGACCCATCACAGATACGCAGTATTTT; CDR3: CASSQGAGPITDTQYF
V: TRBV3-1/TRBV3-2; size: -; D: TRBD2; J: TRBJ2-3; DNA: TGTGCCAGCAGCGAGCCGGGACTAGAGGCAGATACGCAGTATTTT; CDR3: CASSEPGLEADTQYF
V: TRBV30; size: -; D: -; J: TRBJ2-3; DNA: TGTGCCGCTGCCAGGATCACAGATACGCAGTATTTT; CDR3: CAAARITDTQYF
V: TRBV3-1/TRBV3-2; size: -; D: -; J: TRBJ2-3; DNA: TGTGCCAGCAGATCCACCCTATCCTTGGGGCGTACGCAGTATTTT; CDR3: CASRSTLSLGRTQYF
V: TRBV28; size: -; D: -; J: TRBJ1-5; DNA: TGTGCCAGCAGTTTGGGCCAGCCCCAGCATTTT; CDR3: CASSLGQPQHF
V: TRBV12-3/TRBV12-4; size: -; D: -; J: TRBJ2-5; DNA: TGTGCCAGCAGCTCAAGTGAGGAGACCCAGTACTTC; CDR3: CASSSSEETQYF
V: TRBV29-1; size: few; D: TRBD1; J: TRBJ1-2; DNA: TGCAGCGGCCGACAGGGTGGTGGCTACACCTTC; CDR3: CSGRQGGGYTF
V: TRBV9; size: -; D: -; J: TRBJ2-1; DNA: TGTGCCAGCAGCGCGCCTGGGCTAGCGCAGAATGAGCAGTTCTTC; CDR3: CASSAPGLAQNEQFF
V: TRBV24-1; size: -; D: -; J: TRBJ1-5; DNA: TGTGCCACCAGTGATATCCCACAGGGATCGCAATACCCTAGCAATCAGCCCCAGCATTTT; CDR3: CATSDIPQGSQYPSNQPQHF
V: TRBV5-1; size: -; D: -; J: TRBJ1-5; DNA: TGCGCCAGCAGCCCTAGTCCTAATAGCAATCAGCCCCAGCATTTT; CDR3: CASSPSPNSNQPQHF
V: TRBV7-9; size: -; D: -; J: TRBJ1-1; DNA: TGTGCCAGCAGCTCGACAGGTGAAGCTTTCTTT; CDR3: CASSSTGEAFF
V: TRBV5-8; size: -; D: TRBD1; J: TRBJ2-5; DNA: TGTGCCAGCAGCTTGACAGGGGGTCAAGAGACCCAGTACTTC; CDR3: CASSLTGGQETQYF
V: TRBV5-1; size: -; D: TRBD1; J: TRBJ2-1; DNA: TGCGCCAGCAGCTTGATGGACAGGGTGAATGAGCAGTTCTTC; CDR3: CASSLMDRVNEQFF
V: TRBV5-8; size: -; D: -; J: TRBJ2-7; DNA: TGTGCCAGCAGCTTGTATCCCCTGTTCTATACTACGGCCTACGAGCAGTACTTC; CDR3: CASSLYPLFYTTAYEQYF
V: TRBV10-3; size: once; D: -; J: TRBJ1-2; DNA: TGTGCCATCAGGGCAGGACTCTATGGCTACACCTTC; CDR3: CAIRAGLYGYTF
V: TRBV28; size: -; D: TRBD2; J: TRBJ2-7; DNA: TGTGCCAGCAGTTATAGCGGGAAGCGTCCCTACGAGCAGTACTTC; CDR3: CASSYSGKRPYEQYF
V: TRBV18; size: -; D: TRBD2; J: TRBJ2-2; DNA: TGTGCCAGCTCACCACCGTCGAGCGGGGCACACACCGGGGAGCTGTTTTTT; CDR3: CASSPPSSGAHTGELFF
V: TRBV5-4; size: -; D: -; J: TRBJ2-1; DNA: TGTGCCAGCAGCCGGGACACCAGCTCCTACAATGAGCAGTTCTTC; CDR3: CASSRDTSSYNEQFF
V: TRBV6-6; size: -; D: -; J: TRBJ2-1; DNA: TGTGCCAGCAGTTACTCCGTTCTTTCCGCGGGCCAGGTCTTC; CDR3: CASSYSVLSAGQVF
V: TRBV6-5; size: -; D: -; J: TRBJ2-7; DNA: TGTGCCAGCAGTTTAACTTTCTCCTACGAGCAGTACTTC; CDR3: CASSLTFSYEQYF
V: TRBV14; size: -; D: -; J: TRBJ1-5; DNA: TGTGCCAGCAGCCAAGGCGGGCCCCAGCATTTT; CDR3: CASSQGGPQHF
V: TRBV7-9; size: -; D: -; J: TRBJ2-1; DNA: TGTGCCAGCAGGACAGCGTCCTACAATGAGCAGTTCTTC; CDR3: CASRTASYNEQFF
V: TRBV11-1; size: -; D: TRBD2; J: TRBJ2-1; DNA: TGTGCCAACCCGGGACTACCAACCTACAATGAGCAGTTCTTC; CDR3: CANPGLPTYNEQFF
V: TRBV10-3; size: few; D: TRBD2; J: TRBJ2-1; DNA: TGTGCCACTAAACTAGCGGGGGACTCATACAATGAGCAGTTCTTC; CDR3: CATKLAGDSYNEQFF